The following is a T cell receptor beta chain sequence with its context. CD8+ and CD4+ T cells taken from blood had their TCR beta sequenced. The sample belongs to a study of CD8 T cells in Susac syndrome. After extraction with the RNeasy kit, 0.5 to 1 ug of the RNA was reverse transcribed using random hexamers. TCRdb reprocessed the immunoSEQ multiplex PCR reads with MiXCR, giving one entry per CDR3 protein. This sample has approximately 71,000 distinct CDR3 sequences, with roughly 95% found just once. CDR3 size: 17 residues. V lost 6 bases and J lost 1; bases outside the gene matches: 9. Per germline, CDR1 MNHNS and CDR2 SASEGT.

This TCR was recovered from a human donor with multiple sclerosis. Sequenced: CD4+ T cells from PBMCs. This chain links TRBV6-1 with TRBJ2-3; 11 bases fit TRBD2. The chain's CDR3 is CASRPTSGGLGTDTQYF. CDR3 DNA: TGTGCCAGCAGGCCCACTAGCGGGGGACTAGGCACAGATACGCAGTATTTT.